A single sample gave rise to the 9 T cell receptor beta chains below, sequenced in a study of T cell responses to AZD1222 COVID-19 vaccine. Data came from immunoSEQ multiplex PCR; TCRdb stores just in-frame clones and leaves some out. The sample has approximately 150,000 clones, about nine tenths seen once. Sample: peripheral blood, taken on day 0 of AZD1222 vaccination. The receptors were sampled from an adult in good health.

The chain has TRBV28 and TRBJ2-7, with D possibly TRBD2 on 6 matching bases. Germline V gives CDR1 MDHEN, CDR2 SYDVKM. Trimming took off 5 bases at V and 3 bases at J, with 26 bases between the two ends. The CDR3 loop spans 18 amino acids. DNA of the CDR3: TGTGCCAGCAGTCTCAGGGTAGGGACTCTCCTCGGCGTCTACGAGCAGTACTTC. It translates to CASSLRVGTLLGVYEQYF.

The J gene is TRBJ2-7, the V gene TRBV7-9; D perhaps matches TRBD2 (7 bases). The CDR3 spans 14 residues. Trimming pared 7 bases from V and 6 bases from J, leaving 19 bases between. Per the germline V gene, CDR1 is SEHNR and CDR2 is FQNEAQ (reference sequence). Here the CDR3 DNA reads TGTGCCAGCACCCGGGGGGCGATTCCGAGCGAGCAGTACTTC. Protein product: CASTRGAIPSEQYF.

The CDR3 coding sequence is TGTGCCAGCAGCTTTGACAGACTCCTTAACTATGGCTACACCTTC. Its translation: CASSFDRLLNYGYTF. The chain recombines TRBV5-4 with TRBJ1-2, with TRBD1 as a possible D gene (5 bases). The germline V and J ends were trimmed by 2 bases and 1 base, with 12 bases remaining between them. The CDR3 contains 15 residues. Germline V gene lookup returns CDR1 SGHNT and CDR2 YYREEE (reference sequence).

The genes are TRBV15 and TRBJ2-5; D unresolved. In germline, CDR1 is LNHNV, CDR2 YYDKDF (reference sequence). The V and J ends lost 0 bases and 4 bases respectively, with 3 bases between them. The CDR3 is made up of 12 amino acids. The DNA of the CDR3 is TGTGCCACCAGCAGAGACTCAGAGACCCAGTACTTC. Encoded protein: CATSRDSETQYF.

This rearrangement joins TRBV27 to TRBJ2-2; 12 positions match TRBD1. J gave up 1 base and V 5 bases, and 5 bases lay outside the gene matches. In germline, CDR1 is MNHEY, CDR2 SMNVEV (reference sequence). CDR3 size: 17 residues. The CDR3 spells CASSARDRGRNTGELFF. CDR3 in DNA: TGTGCCAGCAGTGCCCGGGACAGGGGGCGGAACACCGGGGAGCTGTTTTTT.

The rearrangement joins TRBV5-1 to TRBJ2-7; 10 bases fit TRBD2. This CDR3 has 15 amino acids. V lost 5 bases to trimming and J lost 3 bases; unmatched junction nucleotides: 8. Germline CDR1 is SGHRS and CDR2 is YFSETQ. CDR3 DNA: TGCGCCAGCAGTCGTAGCGGGAGGTCCCTCTACGAGCAGTACTTC. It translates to CASSRSGRSLYEQYF.

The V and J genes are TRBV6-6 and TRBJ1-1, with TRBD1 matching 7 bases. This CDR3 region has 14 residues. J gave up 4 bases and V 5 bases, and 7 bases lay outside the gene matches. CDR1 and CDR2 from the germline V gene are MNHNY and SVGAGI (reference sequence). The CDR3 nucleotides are TGTGCCAGCAGTCTAACAGGGGAGGCCACTGAAGCTTTCTTT. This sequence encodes CASSLTGEATEAFF.

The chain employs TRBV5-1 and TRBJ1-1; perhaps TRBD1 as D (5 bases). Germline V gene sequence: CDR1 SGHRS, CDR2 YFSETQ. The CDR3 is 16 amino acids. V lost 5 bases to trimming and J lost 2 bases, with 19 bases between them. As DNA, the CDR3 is TGCGCCAGCAGTCCTCATCCGGGACTGCCTAACACTGAAGCTTTCTTT. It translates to CASSPHPGLPNTEAFF.

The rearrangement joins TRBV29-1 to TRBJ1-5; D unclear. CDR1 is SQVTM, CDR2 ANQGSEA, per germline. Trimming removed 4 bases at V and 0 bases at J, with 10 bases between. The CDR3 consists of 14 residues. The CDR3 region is CSVVFPDSNQPQHF. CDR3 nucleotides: TGCAGCGTTGTTTTCCCAGATAGCAATCAGCCCCAGCATTTT.